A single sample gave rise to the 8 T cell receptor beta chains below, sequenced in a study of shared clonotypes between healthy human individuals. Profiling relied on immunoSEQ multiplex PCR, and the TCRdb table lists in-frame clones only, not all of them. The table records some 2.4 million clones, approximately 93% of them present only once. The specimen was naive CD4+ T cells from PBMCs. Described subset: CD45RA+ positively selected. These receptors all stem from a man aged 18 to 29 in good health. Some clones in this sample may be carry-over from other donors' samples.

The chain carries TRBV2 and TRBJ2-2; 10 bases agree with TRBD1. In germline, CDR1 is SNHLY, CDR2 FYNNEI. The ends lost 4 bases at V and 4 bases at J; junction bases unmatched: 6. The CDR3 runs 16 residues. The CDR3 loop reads CASSGPGTGATGELFF. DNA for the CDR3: TGTGCCAGCAGTGGACCCGGGACAGGGGCCACCGGGGAGCTGTTTTTT.

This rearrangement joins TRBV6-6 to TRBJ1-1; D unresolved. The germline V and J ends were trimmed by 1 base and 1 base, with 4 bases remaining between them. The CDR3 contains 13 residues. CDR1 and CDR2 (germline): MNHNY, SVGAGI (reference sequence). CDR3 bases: TGTGCCAGCAGTTACTGGCAGAACACTGAAGCTTTCTTT. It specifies CASSYWQNTEAFF.

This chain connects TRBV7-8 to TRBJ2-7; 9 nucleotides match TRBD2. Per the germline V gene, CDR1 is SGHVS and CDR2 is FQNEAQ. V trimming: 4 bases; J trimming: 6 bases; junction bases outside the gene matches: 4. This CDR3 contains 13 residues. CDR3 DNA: TGTGCCAGCAGCTGGCGGGAGGGCCTCGAGCAGTACTTC. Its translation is CASSWREGLEQYF. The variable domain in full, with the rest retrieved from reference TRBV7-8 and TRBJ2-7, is GAGVSQSPRYKVAKRGQDVALRCDPISGHVSLFWYQQALGQGPEFLTYFQNEAQLDKSGLPSDRFFAERPEGSVSTLKIQRTQQEDSAVYLCASSWREGLEQYFGPGTRLTVT.

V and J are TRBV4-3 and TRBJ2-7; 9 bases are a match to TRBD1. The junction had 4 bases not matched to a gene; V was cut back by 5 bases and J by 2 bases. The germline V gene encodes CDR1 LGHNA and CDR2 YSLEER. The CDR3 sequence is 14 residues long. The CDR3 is CASSSGTGTYEQYF. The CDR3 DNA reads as TGCGCCAGCAGCTCCGGGACAGGGACCTACGAGCAGTACTTC.

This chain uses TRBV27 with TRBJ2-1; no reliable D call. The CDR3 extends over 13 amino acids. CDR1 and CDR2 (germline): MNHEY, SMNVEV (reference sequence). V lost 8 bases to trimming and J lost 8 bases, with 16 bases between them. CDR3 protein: CASVRSGVHEQFF. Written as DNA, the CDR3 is TGTGCCAGCGTTCGGTCGGGTGTACATGAGCAGTTCTTC.

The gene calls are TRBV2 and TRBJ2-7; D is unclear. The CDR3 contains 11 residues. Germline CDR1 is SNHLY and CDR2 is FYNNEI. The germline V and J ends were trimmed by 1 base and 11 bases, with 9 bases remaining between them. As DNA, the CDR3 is TGTGCCAGCAGTGAAGGGTCGGCGGAGTACTTC. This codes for CASSEGSAEYF.

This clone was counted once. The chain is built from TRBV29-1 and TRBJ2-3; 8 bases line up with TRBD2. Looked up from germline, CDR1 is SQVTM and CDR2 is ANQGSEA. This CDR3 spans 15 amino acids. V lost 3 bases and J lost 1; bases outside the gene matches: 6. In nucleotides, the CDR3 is TGCAGCGTTGATACCGAGACTAGCGGCACAGATACGCAGTATTTT. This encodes CSVDTETSGTDTQYF.

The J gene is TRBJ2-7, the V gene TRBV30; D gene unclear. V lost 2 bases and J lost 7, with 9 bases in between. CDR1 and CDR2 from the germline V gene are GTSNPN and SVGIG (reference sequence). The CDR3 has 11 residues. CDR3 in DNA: TGTGCCTGGAGTCCGGGCGGAGAGCAGTACTTC. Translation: CAWSPGGEQYF. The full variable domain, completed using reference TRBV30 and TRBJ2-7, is SQTIHQWPATLVQPVGSPLSLECTVEGTSNPNLYWYRQAAGRGLQLLFYSVGIGQISSEVPQNLSASRPQDRQFILSSKKLLLSDSGFYLCAWSPGGEQYFGPGTRLTVT.